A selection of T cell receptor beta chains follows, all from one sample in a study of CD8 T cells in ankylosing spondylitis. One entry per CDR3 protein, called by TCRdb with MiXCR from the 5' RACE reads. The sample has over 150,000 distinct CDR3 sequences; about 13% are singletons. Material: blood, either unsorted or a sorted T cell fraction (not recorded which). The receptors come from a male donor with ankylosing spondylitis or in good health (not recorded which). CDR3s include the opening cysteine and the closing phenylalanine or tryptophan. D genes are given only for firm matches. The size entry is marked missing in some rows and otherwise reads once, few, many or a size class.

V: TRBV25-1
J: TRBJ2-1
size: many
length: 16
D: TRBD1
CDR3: CASSRPDRGSYNEQFF
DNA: TGTGCCAGCAGTCGACCCGACAGGGGGTCCTACAATGAGCAGTTCTTC

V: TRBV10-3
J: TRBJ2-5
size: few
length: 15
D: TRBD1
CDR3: CAIIPRQGIQETQYF
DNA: TGTGCCATCATCCCGCGACAGGGGATTCAAGAGACCCAGTACTTC

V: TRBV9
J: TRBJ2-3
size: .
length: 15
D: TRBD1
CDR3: CASSAGTGHTDTQYF
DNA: TGTGCCAGCAGCGCCGGGACAGGGCACACAGATACGCAGTATTTT

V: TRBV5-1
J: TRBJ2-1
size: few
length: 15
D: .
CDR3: CASSLGETRNYEQFF
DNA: TGCGCCAGCAGCTTGGGGGAGACTAGAAACTATGAGCAGTTCTTC

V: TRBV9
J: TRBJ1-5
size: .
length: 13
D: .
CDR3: CASSPTPNQPQHF
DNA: TGTGCCAGCAGCCCAACTCCTAATCAGCCCCAGCATTTT

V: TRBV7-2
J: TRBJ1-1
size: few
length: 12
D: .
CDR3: CASSLVTAEAFF
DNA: TGTGCCAGCAGCTTAGTGACCGCTGAAGCTTTCTTT

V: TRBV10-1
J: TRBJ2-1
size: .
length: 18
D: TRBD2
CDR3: CASSGRTSGISSYNEQFF
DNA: TGCGCCAGCAGTGGGAGGACTAGCGGGATTAGCTCCTACAATGAGCAGTTCTTC

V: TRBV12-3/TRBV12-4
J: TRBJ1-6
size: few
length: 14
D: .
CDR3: CASSLRRANSPLHF
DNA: TGTGCCAGCAGTTTAAGGAGGGCGAATTCACCCCTCCACTTT

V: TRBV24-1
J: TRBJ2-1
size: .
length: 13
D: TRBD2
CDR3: CATRGGEAGEQFF
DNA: TGTGCCACCAGGGGGGGGGAGGCGGGGGAGCAGTTCTTC

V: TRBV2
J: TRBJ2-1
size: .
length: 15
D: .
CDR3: CASSEAYGFRDEQFF
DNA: TGTGCCAGCAGTGAAGCGTACGGGTTTAGGGATGAGCAGTTCTTC

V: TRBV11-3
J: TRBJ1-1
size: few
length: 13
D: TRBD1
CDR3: CASSLGQGAEAFF
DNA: TGTGCCAGCAGCCTAGGACAGGGCGCTGAAGCTTTCTTT

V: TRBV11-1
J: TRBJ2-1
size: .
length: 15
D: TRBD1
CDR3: CASSSPGTANNEQFF
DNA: TGTGCCAGCAGCTCACCCGGGACAGCTAACAATGAGCAGTTCTTC

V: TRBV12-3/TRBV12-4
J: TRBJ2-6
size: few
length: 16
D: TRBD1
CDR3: CASSGGQGYVVNVLTF
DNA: TGTGCCAGCAGTGGGGGACAGGGGTATGTCGTCAACGTCCTGACTTTC

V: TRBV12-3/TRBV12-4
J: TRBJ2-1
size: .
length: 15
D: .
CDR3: CASSFNLGSHNEQFF
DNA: TGTGCCAGCAGTTTCAATCTGGGGTCCCACAATGAGCAGTTCTTC

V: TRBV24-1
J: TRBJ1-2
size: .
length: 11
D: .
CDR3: CATSDPSGYTF
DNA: TGTGCCACCAGTGATCCCAGTGGCTACACCTTC

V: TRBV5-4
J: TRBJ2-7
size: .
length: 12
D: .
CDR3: CASSLYSDEQYF
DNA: TGTGCCAGCAGCTTGTACTCGGACGAGCAGTACTTC

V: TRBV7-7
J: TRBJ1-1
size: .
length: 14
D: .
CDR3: CASRRRQVRTEAFF
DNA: TGTGCCAGCAGGAGGAGACAGGTGCGCACTGAAGCTTTCTTT

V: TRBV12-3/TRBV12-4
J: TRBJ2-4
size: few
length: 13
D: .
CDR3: CASSLSRAVPQYF
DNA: TGTGCCAGCAGTTTGAGTAGAGCGGTGCCGCAGTACTTC

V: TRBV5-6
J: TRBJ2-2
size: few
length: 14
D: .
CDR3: CASRPTSGTGELFF
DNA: TGTGCCAGCAGACCTACTTCGGGCACCGGGGAGCTGTTTTTT

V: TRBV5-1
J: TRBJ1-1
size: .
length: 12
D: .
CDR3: CASISSGSEAFF
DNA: TGCGCCAGCATCTCTTCGGGGAGTGAAGCTTTCTTT

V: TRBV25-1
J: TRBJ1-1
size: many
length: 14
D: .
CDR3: CASSEGAGNTEAFF
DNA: TGTGCCAGCAGTGAAGGGGCCGGGAACACTGAAGCTTTCTTT

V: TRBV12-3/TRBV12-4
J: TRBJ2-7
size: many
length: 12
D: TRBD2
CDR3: CASSLTSGEQYF
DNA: TGTGCCAGCAGCCTTACTAGCGGCGAGCAGTACTTC

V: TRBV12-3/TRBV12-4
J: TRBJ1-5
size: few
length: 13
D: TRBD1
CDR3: CASTQGGTQPQHF
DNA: TGTGCCAGCACCCAGGGGGGGACTCAGCCCCAGCATTTT

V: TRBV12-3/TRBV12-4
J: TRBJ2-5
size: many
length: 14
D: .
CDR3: CASSPGTDQETQYF
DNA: TGTGCCAGCAGTCCCGGGACGGACCAAGAGACCCAGTACTTC

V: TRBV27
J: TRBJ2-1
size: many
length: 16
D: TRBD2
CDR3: CASSPGTSGAHNEQFF
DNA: TGTGCCAGCAGTCCGGGGACTAGCGGGGCGCACAATGAGCAGTTCTTC

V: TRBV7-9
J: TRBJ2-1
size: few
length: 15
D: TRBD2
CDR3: CASSLWGEGQVEQFF
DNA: TGTGCCAGCAGCTTATGGGGGGAGGGCCAGGTTGAGCAGTTCTTC

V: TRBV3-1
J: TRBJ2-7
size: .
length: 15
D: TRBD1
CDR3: CASSQRWDSSYEQYF
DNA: TGTGCCAGCAGCCAGAGGTGGGACAGTTCCTACGAGCAGTACTTC

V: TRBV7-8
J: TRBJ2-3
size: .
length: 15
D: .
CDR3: CASSPLLGTSDTQYF
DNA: TGTGCCAGCAGCCCTTTGCTCGGGACTTCAGATACGCAGTATTTT

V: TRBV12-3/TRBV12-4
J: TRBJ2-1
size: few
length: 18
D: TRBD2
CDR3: CASSGAGAGESSYNEQFF
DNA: TGTGCCAGCAGTGGGGCTGGAGCGGGAGAAAGCTCCTACAATGAGCAGTTCTTC

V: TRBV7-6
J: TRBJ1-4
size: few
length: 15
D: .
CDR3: CASREWDSQNEKLFF
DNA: TGTGCCAGCAGAGAATGGGACTCCCAAAATGAAAAACTGTTTTTT

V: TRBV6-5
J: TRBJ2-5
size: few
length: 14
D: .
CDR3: CASSYPTIQETQYF
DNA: TGTGCCAGCAGTTACCCGACGATCCAAGAGACCCAGTACTTC

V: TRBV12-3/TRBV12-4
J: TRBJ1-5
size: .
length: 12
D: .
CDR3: CASSLAYQPQHF
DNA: TGTGCCAGCAGTTTGGCCTATCAGCCCCAGCATTTT

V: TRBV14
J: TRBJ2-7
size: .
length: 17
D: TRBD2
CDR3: CASSQDLAGAMDYEQYF
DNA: TGTGCCAGCAGCCAAGACCTAGCGGGCGCCATGGACTACGAGCAGTACTTC

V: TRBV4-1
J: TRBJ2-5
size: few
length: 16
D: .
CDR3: CASSQIESGRGETQYF
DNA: TGCGCCAGCAGCCAAATTGAAAGCGGGCGAGGGGAGACCCAGTACTTC

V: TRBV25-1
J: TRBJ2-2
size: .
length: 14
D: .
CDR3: CASSEYWDTGELFF
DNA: TGTGCCAGCAGTGAATATTGGGACACCGGGGAGCTGTTTTTT

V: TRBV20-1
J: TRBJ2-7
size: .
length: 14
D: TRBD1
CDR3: CSAPGQGPEYEQYF
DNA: TGCAGTGCTCCCGGACAGGGGCCGGAGTACGAGCAGTACTTC

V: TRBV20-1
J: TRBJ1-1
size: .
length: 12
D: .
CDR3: CSASVLAAEAFF
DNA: TGCAGTGCTAGTGTCCTGGCCGCTGAAGCTTTCTTT

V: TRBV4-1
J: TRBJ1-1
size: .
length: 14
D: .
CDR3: CASSHTAMNTEAFF
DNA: TGCGCCAGCAGCCACACGGCCATGAACACTGAAGCTTTCTTT

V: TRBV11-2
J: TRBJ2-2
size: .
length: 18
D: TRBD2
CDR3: CASSLEGDYHANTGELFF
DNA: TGTGCCAGCAGCTTAGAGGGGGACTACCATGCGAACACCGGGGAGCTGTTTTTT

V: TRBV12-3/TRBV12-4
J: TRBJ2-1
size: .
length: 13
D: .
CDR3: CASSWGGRNEQFF
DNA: TGTGCCAGCAGTTGGGGGGGCCGGAATGAGCAGTTCTTC

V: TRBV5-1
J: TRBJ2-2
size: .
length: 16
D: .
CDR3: CASSLGDLAGPGELFF
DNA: TGCGCCAGCAGCTTGGGGGACCTGGCCGGACCCGGGGAGCTGTTTTTT

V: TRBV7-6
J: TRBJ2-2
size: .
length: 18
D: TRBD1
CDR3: CASSLYRKAGGNTGELFF
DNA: TGTGCCAGCAGCTTGTATCGGAAAGCAGGGGGAAACACCGGGGAGCTGTTTTTT

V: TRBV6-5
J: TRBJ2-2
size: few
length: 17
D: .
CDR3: CASSYSVVNANTGELFF
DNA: TGTGCCAGCAGTTATTCCGTCGTAAACGCGAACACCGGGGAGCTGTTTTTT

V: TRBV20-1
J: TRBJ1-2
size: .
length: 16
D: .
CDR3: CSARDSVDIRGDGYTF
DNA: TGCAGTGCTAGAGATTCGGTGGACATACGAGGCGATGGCTACACCTTC

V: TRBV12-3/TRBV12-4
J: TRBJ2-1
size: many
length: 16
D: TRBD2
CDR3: CASSYPAGGSYNEQFF
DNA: TGTGCCAGCAGTTACCCGGCGGGGGGCTCCTACAATGAGCAGTTCTTC

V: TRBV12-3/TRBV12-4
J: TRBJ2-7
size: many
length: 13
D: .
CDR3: CASSLGGPHEQYF
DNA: TGTGCCAGCAGTTTAGGGGGGCCCCACGAGCAGTACTTC

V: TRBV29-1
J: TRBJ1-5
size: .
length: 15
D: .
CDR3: CSVEGNRHCNQPQHF
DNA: TGCAGCGTTGAAGGCAACAGACATTGCAATCAGCCCCAGCATTTT

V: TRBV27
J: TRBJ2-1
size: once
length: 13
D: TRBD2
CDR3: CASGLALYNEQFF
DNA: TGTGCCAGCGGACTAGCCCTATACAATGAGCAGTTCTTC

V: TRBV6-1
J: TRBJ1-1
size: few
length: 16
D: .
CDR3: CASRTGTAKGNTEAFF
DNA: TGTGCCAGCAGAACCGGGACGGCAAAGGGGAACACTGAAGCTTTCTTT

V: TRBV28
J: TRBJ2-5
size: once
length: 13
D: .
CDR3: CAWGGYDQETQYF
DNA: TGTGCCTGGGGGGGCTACGATCAAGAGACCCAGTACTTC

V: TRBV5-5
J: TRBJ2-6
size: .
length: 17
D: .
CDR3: CASSLWSGSSGANVLTF
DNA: TGTGCCAGCAGCTTGTGGTCAGGCAGCTCTGGGGCCAACGTCCTGACTTTC

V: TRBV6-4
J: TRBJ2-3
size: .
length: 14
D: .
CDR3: CASSERGTTDTQYF
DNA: TGTGCCAGCAGTGAACGGGGAACCACAGATACGCAGTATTTT

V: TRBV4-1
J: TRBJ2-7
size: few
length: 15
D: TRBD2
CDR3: CASSQEGLAGGEQYF
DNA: TGCGCCAGCAGCCAAGAGGGACTAGCGGGGGGGGAGCAGTACTTC

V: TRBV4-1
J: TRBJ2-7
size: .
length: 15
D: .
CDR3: CASSQDLSPSYEQYF
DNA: TGCGCCAGCAGCCAAGATCTATCCCCCTCCTACGAGCAGTACTTC

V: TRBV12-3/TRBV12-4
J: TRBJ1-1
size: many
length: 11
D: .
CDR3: CASSLVGEAFF
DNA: TGTGCCAGCAGTTTAGTGGGTGAAGCTTTCTTT

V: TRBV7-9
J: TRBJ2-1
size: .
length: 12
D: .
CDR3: CASSPRFDEQFF
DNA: TGTGCCAGCAGCCCTCGGTTCGATGAGCAGTTCTTC

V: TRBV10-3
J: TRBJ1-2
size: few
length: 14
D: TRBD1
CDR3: CAPEGDRGLNGYTF
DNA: TGTGCCCCCGAGGGTGACAGGGGGCTGAATGGCTACACCTTC

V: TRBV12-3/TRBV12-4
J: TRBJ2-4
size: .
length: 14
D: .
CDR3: CTSSPPDGKNIQYF
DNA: TGTACCAGCAGTCCCCCGGACGGGAAAAACATTCAGTACTTC